These T cell receptor beta chains were read from a single sample in a study of cytomegalovirus exposure and HLA in healthy donors. TCRdb's table, derived via immunoSEQ multiplex PCR, lists solely in-frame clones and lacks some. The data contain hundreds of thousands of clones, more than 65% of them singletons. Sequencing was performed on PBMCs. The receptors here all came from a woman aged 25-40 years in good health and CMV-seronegative. CDR3s include the opening cysteine and the closing phenylalanine or tryptophan. D genes are given only for firm matches. Size tells how often a clone was seen (once, few, many) or the class of an expanded clone, and some rows leave it out.

j_call v_call clone_size cdr3_length d_call cdr3_aa cdr3_nt
TRBJ1-3 TRBV9 . 14 . CASSVNKPGNTIYF TGTGCCAGCAGCGTGAACAAACCTGGAAACACCATATATTTT
TRBJ1-1 TRBV11-2 . 14 TRBD1 CASSHRDRNTEAFF TGTGCCAGCAGCCACCGGGACAGGAACACTGAAGCTTTCTTT
TRBJ2-1 TRBV7-3 . 15 . CASSLGASSYNEQFF TGTGCCAGCAGCTTAGGAGCAAGCTCCTACAATGAGCAGTTCTTC
TRBJ2-7 TRBV30 . 12 . CAWSVPGYEQYF TGTGCCTGGAGTGTGCCGGGTTACGAGCAGTACTTC
TRBJ1-5 TRBV6-6 once 13 . CASSHTDLQPQHF TGTGCCAGCAGCCACACAGACCTTCAGCCCCAGCATTTT
TRBJ2-2 TRBV19 . 12 . CAIQGNTGELFF TGTGCCATACAGGGGAACACCGGGGAGCTGTTTTTT
TRBJ1-5 TRBV7-9 once 16 . CASSLVGRGGDQPQHF TGTGCCAGCAGCTTAGTAGGCAGGGGAGGGGATCAGCCCCAGCATTTT
TRBJ1-1 TRBV10-2 . 16 TRBD1 CASSESPLTGDTEAFF TGCGCCAGCAGTGAGTCTCCCCTGACAGGGGACACTGAAGCTTTCTTT
TRBJ2-2 TRBV6-6 . 16 . CASSRALEGGTGELFF TGTGCCAGCAGCCGAGCACTCGAGGGGGGGACCGGGGAGCTGTTTTTT
TRBJ2-7 TRBV28 . 15 TRBD2 CASRLSSGGAYEQYF TGTGCCAGCAGACTATCTAGCGGGGGAGCCTACGAGCAGTACTTC
TRBJ1-5 TRBV7-2 . 15 . CASSLVGTTNQPQHF TGTGCCAGCAGCTTAGTAGGGACAACTAATCAGCCCCAGCATTTT
TRBJ1-4 TRBV4-1 . 16 . CASSRLPGTTNEKLFF TGCGCCAGCAGCCGTCTCCCAGGGACAACTAATGAAAAACTGTTTTTT
TRBJ2-1 TRBV18 . 15 . CASSPSTGVGNEQFF TGTGCCAGCTCACCATCGACTGGAGTGGGTAATGAGCAGTTCTTC
TRBJ1-4 TRBV29-1 . 12 . CSGAGSYEKLFF TGCAGCGGGGCGGGCAGCTACGAAAAACTGTTTTTT
TRBJ2-1 TRBV9 . 15 TRBD2 CASSVSSGAYNEQFF TGTGCCAGCAGCGTATCTAGCGGGGCCTACAATGAGCAGTTCTTC
TRBJ2-7 TRBV11-3 . 14 . CASSLQGSSYEQYF TGTGCCAGCAGCTTACAGGGTAGCTCCTACGAGCAGTACTTC
TRBJ2-3 TRBV19 . 13 . CATLGQNTDTQYF TGTGCCACTCTTGGACAGAACACAGATACGCAGTATTTT
TRBJ2-5 TRBV14 . 15 . CASSQDWAGRETQYF TGTGCCAGCAGCCAAGATTGGGCAGGGCGGGAGACCCAGTACTTC
TRBJ2-1 TRBV5-1 . 15 TRBD2 CASSFGSGVYNEQFF TGCGCCAGCAGCTTCGGTAGCGGGGTTTACAATGAGCAGTTCTTC
TRBJ2-1 TRBV25-1 once 16 TRBD2 CASSESAGGPVNEQFF TGTGCCAGCAGTGAATCGGCGGGAGGGCCCGTCAATGAGCAGTTCTTC
TRBJ2-5 TRBV10-2 few 16 TRBD2 CASSQTSGEGQETQYF TGCGCCAGCTCCCAGACTAGCGGGGAGGGGCAAGAGACCCAGTACTTC
TRBJ2-7 TRBV19 . 14 . CASSIPGLTREQYF TGTGCCAGTAGTATCCCCGGACTGACGCGGGAGCAGTACTTC